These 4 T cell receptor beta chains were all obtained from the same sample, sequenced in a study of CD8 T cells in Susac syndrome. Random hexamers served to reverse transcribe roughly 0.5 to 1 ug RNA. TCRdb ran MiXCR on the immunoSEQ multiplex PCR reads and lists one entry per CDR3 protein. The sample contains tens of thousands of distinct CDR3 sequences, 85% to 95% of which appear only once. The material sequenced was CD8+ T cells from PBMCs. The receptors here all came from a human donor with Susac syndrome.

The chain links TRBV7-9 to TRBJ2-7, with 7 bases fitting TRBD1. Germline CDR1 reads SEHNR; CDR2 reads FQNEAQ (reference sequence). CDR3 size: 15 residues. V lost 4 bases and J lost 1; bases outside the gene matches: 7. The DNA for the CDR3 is TGTGCCAGCAGCTGGCCGGGGACAGCTTCCTACGAGCAGTACTTC. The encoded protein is CASSWPGTASYEQYF.

The CDR3 DNA sequence: TGTGCCGTCGGCCGGGGGGTTAACTATGGCTACACCTTC. Translated, it gives CAVGRGVNYGYTF. V usage is TRBV19 and J usage is TRBJ1-2, with D tentatively TRBD1 (5 bases). CDR1 LNHDA and CDR2 SQIVND come from the germline V gene (reference sequence). The V and J ends lost 11 bases and 1 base respectively, with 14 bases between them. This CDR3 comprises 13 residues.

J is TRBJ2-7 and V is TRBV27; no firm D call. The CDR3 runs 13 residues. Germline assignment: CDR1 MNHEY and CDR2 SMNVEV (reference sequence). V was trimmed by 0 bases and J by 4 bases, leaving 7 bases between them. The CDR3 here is CASSLSARYEQYF. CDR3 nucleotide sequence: TGTGCCAGCAGTTTATCGGCGCGATACGAGCAGTACTTC.

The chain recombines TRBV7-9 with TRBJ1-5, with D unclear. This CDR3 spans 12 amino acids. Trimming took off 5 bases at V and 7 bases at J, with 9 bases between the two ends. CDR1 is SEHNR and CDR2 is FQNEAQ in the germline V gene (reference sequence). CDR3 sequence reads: CASSLFRQPQHF. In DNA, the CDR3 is TGTGCCAGCAGCCTGTTTCGGCAGCCCCAGCATTTT.